The clone carrying this T cell receptor (beta chain) was seen only a few times. Its antigen remains unidentified. This entry comes from a study of CD8 T cells in ankylosing spondylitis. Broader study findings: Peripheral blood samples showed relatively rare disease-linked clones, and these clones were CD8+. The study looked at matched synovial fluid samples from ankylosing spondylitis patients. Disease-linked clones were reported to be significantly enriched there. In the blood and synovial fluid of reactive arthritis, some motif variants had been previously reported.

The CDR3 totals 15 residues. Trimming took 0 bases from V and 0 from J, leaving 8 bases between them. Germline CDR1 and CDR2: SGHRS and YFSETQ. MiXCR, run by TCRdb on the 5' RACE reads, gives a single entry per CDR3 protein. The table has 200,000 to 300,000 distinct CDR3 sequences, about 24% seen once. The sample consisted of blood, either unsorted or a sorted T cell fraction (not recorded which). V is TRBV5-1 and J is TRBJ2-3; D gene unclear. The sequence was collected from a male donor with ankylosing spondylitis or in good health (not recorded which). CDR3 DNA sequence: TGCGCCAGCAGCTTGGGGCTAGATAGCACAGATACGCAGTATTTT. Its protein is CASSLGLDSTDTQYF.